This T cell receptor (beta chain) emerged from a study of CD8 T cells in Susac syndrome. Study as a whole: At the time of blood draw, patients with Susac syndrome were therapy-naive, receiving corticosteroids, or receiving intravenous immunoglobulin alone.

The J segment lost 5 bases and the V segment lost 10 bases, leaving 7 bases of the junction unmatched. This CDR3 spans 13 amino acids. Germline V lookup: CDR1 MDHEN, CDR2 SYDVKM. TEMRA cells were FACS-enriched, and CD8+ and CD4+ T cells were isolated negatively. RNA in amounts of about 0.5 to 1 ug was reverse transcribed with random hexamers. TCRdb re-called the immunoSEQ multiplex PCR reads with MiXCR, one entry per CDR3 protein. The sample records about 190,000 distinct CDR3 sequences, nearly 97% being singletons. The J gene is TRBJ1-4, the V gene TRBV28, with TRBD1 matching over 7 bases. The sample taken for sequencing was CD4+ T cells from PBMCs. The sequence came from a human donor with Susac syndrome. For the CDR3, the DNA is TGTGCCACCACCGGGACAGCAAATGAAAAACTGTTTTTT. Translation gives CATTGTANEKLFF. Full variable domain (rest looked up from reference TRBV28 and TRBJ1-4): DVKVTQSSRYLVKRTGEKVFLECVQDMDHENMFWYRQDPGLGLRLIYFSYDVKMKEKGDIPEGYSVSREKKERFSLILESASTNQTSMYLCATTGTANEKLFFGSGTQLSVL.